This T cell receptor (beta chain) was retrieved from a study of blood T cell repertoires in COVID-19. Study as a whole: Italy, Spain and the United States were the sources of the convalescent and acute COVID-19 samples. T cells, B-cell-depleted T cells, or PBMCs supplied cDNA or gDNA.

Authors' processing steps: Estimates of nucleated cell counts were drawn from the amplification of reference gene primers. Profiling relied on immunoSEQ multiplex PCR, and the TCRdb table lists in-frame clones only, not all of them. The V and J calls and clone size were taken over from that table, and D and trimming were inferred from the DNA. The sample contains 80,000 to 100,000 clones, under 80% of which appear only once. The ends were cut back, 2 bases at V and 0 bases at J, with 2 bases in the middle. This CDR3 has 13 amino acids. Germline CDR1 reads MNHEY; CDR2 reads SMNVEV (reference sequence). This clone has a single count.

The clonotype comes from a man aged 70 or older with COVID-19, enrolled during active disease. The sequencing sample was made of peripheral blood. The V call is TRBV27, the J call TRBJ1-5; no definite D call. CDR3 DNA sequence: TGTGCCAGCAGTTTACGTAGCAATCAGCCCCAGCATTTT. Its protein is CASSLRSNQPQHF.